This passage covers 32 T cell receptor beta chains from one sample sequenced in a study of CD8+ T cells in alopecia areata. The authors extracted RNA and reverse transcribed it into cDNA as the sequencing template. Only in-frame clones appear in the TCRdb table, and some are missing; sequencing was by immunoSEQ multiplex PCR. The sample has 120,000 or so clones; about 61% are singletons. The sample was CD4+ T cells sorted from blood. These receptors came from a human donor in good health.

The chain joins TRBV29-1 to TRBJ2-7, with D perhaps matching TRBD1 or TRBD2 (5 bases each). Germline lookup yields CDR1 SQVTM and CDR2 ANQGSEA. The ends were cut back, 6 bases at V and 6 bases at J, with 12 bases in the middle. The CDR3 extends over 11 amino acids. This chain's CDR3 is CSVRDVLEQYF. Written as DNA, the CDR3 is TGCAGCGTAAGGGACGTCCTCGAGCAGTACTTC.

The V and J genes are TRBV29-1 and TRBJ2-7; D remains unclear. The CDR3 spans 16 residues. V lost 1 base and J 0 bases, leaving 16 bases between the germline ends. Germline CDR1 reads SQVTM; CDR2 reads ANQGSEA. This CDR3 is CSVEVEGGMSSYEQYF. The CDR3 DNA follows: TGCAGCGTTGAAGTCGAAGGTGGGATGAGCTCCTACGAGCAGTACTTC.

This clone was found a few times. This chain links TRBV5-1 with TRBJ1-1; a possible D gene is TRBD1 (6 bases). The V end was cut by 4 bases, the J end by 5 bases, with 15 bases between. CDR3 length equals 14 residues. Germline CDR1 SGHRS, CDR2 YFSETQ. CDR3 sequence: CASSVDSLGTEAFF. The CDR3 DNA reads as TGCGCCAGCAGCGTGGACAGCCTGGGGACTGAAGCTTTCTTT. Filled out from reference TRBV5-1 and TRBJ1-1, the complete variable domain reads KAGVTQTPRYLIKTRGQQVTLSCSPISGHRSVSWYQQTPGQGLQFLFEYFSETQRNKGNFPGRFSGRQFSNSRSEMNVSTLELGDSALYLCASSVDSLGTEAFFGQGTRLTVV.

This chain uses TRBV29-1 with TRBJ1-1, with TRBD1 as a possible D gene (5 bases). Trimming shortened V by 6 bases and J by 1 base, and 6 bases separated the two germline ends. The CDR3 has 11 residues. Germline-derived CDR1 and CDR2 are SQVTM and ANQGSEA. CDR3: CSVGTNTEAFF. In nucleotides, the CDR3 is TGCAGCGTCGGGACGAACACTGAAGCTTTCTTT.

This clone has more than one count but fewer than ten. The chain links TRBV7-3 to TRBJ1-5, with no clear D. The germline gives CDR1 SGHTA, CDR2 FQGTGA. The ends were cut back, 5 bases at V and 7 bases at J, with 6 bases in the middle. The CDR3 is made up of 11 amino acids. In DNA form, the CDR3 reads TGTGCCAGCAGCCTGGGACAGCCCCAGCATTTT. It yields the protein CASSLGQPQHF.

V and J are TRBV28 and TRBJ2-3, with 10 bases matching TRBD2. This CDR3 is built from 17 residues. V lost 5 bases, J lost 2 bases, and 10 bases stayed unmatched. CDR1 is MDHEN, CDR2 SYDVKM, per germline. CDR3 DNA: TGTGCCAGCAGTCTCGCCATGCTAGCGGGGGCCACAGATACGCAGTATTTT. It yields the protein CASSLAMLAGATDTQYF.

This chain joins TRBV25-1 and TRBJ1-6; the D gene is possibly TRBD1 (5 bases). From germline, CDR1 is MGHDK and CDR2 SYGVNS. Trimming pared 10 bases from V and 8 bases from J, leaving 15 bases between. CDR3 size: 13 residues. In nucleotides, the CDR3 is TGTGCCACTCCGCGACAGTCCTATTCACCCCTCCACTTT. Protein sequence: CATPRQSYSPLHF.

This chain links TRBV11-2 with TRBJ2-6, with 7 bases lining up with TRBD1. The CDR3 runs to 17 residues. CDR1 is SGHAT and CDR2 is FQNNGV in the germline V gene. Trimming took 2 bases from V and 0 from J; bases not matched to a gene: 4. CDR3 bases: TGTGCCAGCAGCTTAAGACAGGGAAGCTCTGGGGCCAACGTCCTGACTTTC. Residues: CASSLRQGSSGANVLTF. Full variable domain (rest looked up from reference TRBV11-2 and TRBJ2-6): EAGVAQSPRYKIIEKRQSVAFWCNPISGHATLYWYQQILGQGPKLLIQFQNNGVVDDSQLPKDRFSAERLKGVDSTLKIQPAKLEDSAVYLCASSLRQGSSGANVLTFGAGSRLTVL.

The chain is built from TRBV5-1 and TRBJ2-3, with D hard to call. Germline CDR1 is SGHRS and CDR2 is YFSETQ. This CDR3 region has 14 residues. The ends were cut back, 0 bases at V and 6 bases at J, with 11 bases in the middle. CDR3 sequence (DNA): TGCGCCAGCAGCTTGGCTAACCCCCGGGATACGCAGTATTTT. This encodes CASSLANPRDTQYF.

This clone appeared a few times. This sequence joins TRBV11-2 and TRBJ2-7, with D unresolved. The length of the CDR3 is 13 residues. Trimming took 2 bases from V and 4 from J, leaving 9 bases between them. Per germline, CDR1 SGHAT and CDR2 FQNNGV. CDR3 residues: CASSLIPGYEQYF. DNA for the CDR3: TGTGCCAGCAGCTTAATTCCCGGGTACGAGCAGTACTTC. Drawing the rest from reference TRBV11-2 and TRBJ2-7, the complete variable domain is EAGVAQSPRYKIIEKRQSVAFWCNPISGHATLYWYQQILGQGPKLLIQFQNNGVVDDSQLPKDRFSAERLKGVDSTLKIQPAKLEDSAVYLCASSLIPGYEQYFGPGTRLTVT.

This clone is a singleton in its sample. The same CDR3 is also encoded by other DNA sequences in this sample. The chain uses TRBV5-1 and TRBJ1-1; 10 bases fit TRBD1. Germline V gene data show CDR1 as SGHRS and CDR2 as YFSETQ. The CDR3 runs 14 residues. The V gene end was trimmed by 4 bases and the J gene end by 3 bases; junction bases not matched to a gene: 3. Here the CDR3 reads CASSPGQGDTEAFF. The CDR3 nucleotides are TGCGCCAGCAGCCCAGGACAGGGGGACACTGAAGCTTTCTTT.

With respect to this clone: Other nucleotide sequences in the sample specify the same CDR3. The chain recombines TRBV30 with TRBJ2-7; D is undetermined. CDR3 length: 11 amino acids. Germline V gene data show CDR1 as GTSNPN and CDR2 as SVGIG (reference sequence). The ends were cut back, 2 bases at V and 4 bases at J, with 6 bases in the middle. The CDR3 bases are TGTGCCTGGAGTAGGGCTTACGAGCAGTACTTC. It codes for CAWSRAYEQYF.

This chain joins TRBV6-6 and TRBJ2-1; TRBD1 matches 7 bases. The CDR3 has 14 amino acids. Germline trimming cut 8 bases from V and 0 bases from J; bases unmatched to any gene: 4. Germline assignment: CDR1 MNHNY and CDR2 SVGAGI (reference sequence). The CDR3 DNA reads TGTGCCAGCCTGAAGGGGGCCTCCTACAATGAGCAGTTCTTC. This gives the protein CASLKGASYNEQFF.

The J gene is TRBJ2-2, the V gene TRBV7-2, with D maybe TRBD2 (5 bases). The CDR3 sequence is 15 residues long. Germline CDR1 is SGHTA and CDR2 is FQGNSA. The V and J ends lost 0 bases and 6 bases respectively, with 11 bases between them. CDR3 amino acids: CASSLAELGSGELFF. The CDR3 coding sequence is TGTGCCAGCAGCTTAGCCGAACTAGGATCCGGGGAGCTGTTTTTT.

The V and J genes are TRBV29-1 and TRBJ1-2, with TRBD1 as a possible D gene (5 bases). Trimming pared 3 bases from V and 4 bases from J, leaving 12 bases between. Germline V gives CDR1 SQVTM, CDR2 ANQGSEA. The CDR3 is 13 residues long. Here the CDR3 DNA reads TGCAGCGTTGATCCCGGGGGAGGCTATGGCTACACCTTC. This translates into CSVDPGGGYGYTF.

The chain carries TRBV7-2 and TRBJ2-3, with TRBD2 identical over 7 bases. This CDR3 has 16 amino acids. V was pared by 2 bases and J by 0 bases, with 5 bases of the junction left unmatched. The germline V gene encodes CDR1 SGHTA and CDR2 FQGNSA. CDR3 sequence (DNA): TGTGCCAGCAGCTTATGGTTGCGGGGGAGCACAGATACGCAGTATTTT. The encoded protein is CASSLWLRGSTDTQYF.

This clone has only a few counts. CDR3 protein: CASSYSMTGRGYTF. DNA for the CDR3: TGTGCCAGCAGTTACTCGATGACAGGGCGCGGCTACACCTTC. The chain carries TRBV6-6 and TRBJ1-2; 7 bases line up with TRBD1. This CDR3 comprises 14 residues. V shed 0 bases and J 8 bases; nucleotides not matched to a gene: 6. Germline assignment: CDR1 MNHNY and CDR2 SVGAGI (reference sequence).

This chain links TRBV14 with TRBJ2-3; 7 bases map to TRBD1. The CDR3 has 15 residues. V gave up 4 bases and J gave up 4 bases; unmatched junction bases: 8. Germline V CDR1 and CDR2: SGHDN, FVKESK. CDR3 residues: CASSRMKGGPDTQYF. The CDR3 coding sequence is TGTGCCAGCAGCCGCATGAAAGGGGGCCCAGATACGCAGTATTTT.

This clone was recorded a few times. The rearrangement uses TRBV5-1 and TRBJ2-7; perhaps TRBD1 as D (6 bases). V gave up 3 bases and J gave up 7 bases, with 14 bases separating them. CDR3 length: 13 amino acids. Germline CDR1 is SGHRS and CDR2 is YFSETQ. CDR3 sequence reads: CASSSTGPREQYF. In DNA, the CDR3 is TGCGCCAGCAGCTCTACAGGGCCGCGGGAGCAGTACTTC. Complete variable domain (other parts from reference TRBV5-1 and TRBJ2-7): KAGVTQTPRYLIKTRGQQVTLSCSPISGHRSVSWYQQTPGQGLQFLFEYFSETQRNKGNFPGRFSGRQFSNSRSEMNVSTLELGDSALYLCASSSTGPREQYFGPGTRLTVT.

This sequence joins TRBV4-2 and TRBJ2-7; 7 positions match TRBD2. With 1 base clipped from V and 3 bases from J, the junction kept 6 bases outside the gene matches. The CDR3 runs to 15 residues. Germline CDR1 LGHNA, CDR2 YNFKEQ. DNA of the CDR3: TGTGCCAGCAGCCAAGCGAGTGGGGGGGGCTACGAGCAGTACTTC. Translation: CASSQASGGGYEQYF.

The chain joins TRBV25-1 to TRBJ1-2, with a tentative D call TRBD1 (5 bases). Germline V gives CDR1 MGHDK, CDR2 SYGVNS. CDR3 size: 13 residues. Trimming removed 4 bases at V and 4 bases at J, with 10 bases between. Written as DNA, the CDR3 is TGTGCCAGCAGTGGCAGACAGAGCTATGGCTACACCTTC. The encoded protein is CASSGRQSYGYTF.

This chain connects TRBV5-1 to TRBJ2-1; 7 positions agree with TRBD2. Germline-derived CDR1 and CDR2 are SGHRS and YFSETQ. Germline trimming cut 8 bases from V and 5 bases from J; bases unmatched to any gene: 7. The CDR3 runs 13 residues. The CDR3 DNA reads as TGCGCCAGTTCCGGGACTATCGACAATGAGCAGTTCTTC. Residues: CASSGTIDNEQFF.

DNA of the CDR3: TGTGCCACCAGCTTCGGGACTAGCGATCTTGAGCAGTTCTTC. Its protein is CATSFGTSDLEQFF. The rearrangement links TRBV15 to TRBJ2-1; TRBD2 matches 10 bases. Trimming took 5 bases from V and 9 from J; bases not matched to a gene: 7. CDR1 and CDR2 from the germline V gene are LNHNV and YYDKDF (reference sequence). CDR3 length equals 14 residues.

This chain's CDR3 is CASSTWDSRVDGYTF. As DNA, the CDR3 is TGCGCCAGCAGCACGTGGGACAGCCGTGTGGATGGCTACACCTTC. This sequence joins TRBV5-1 and TRBJ1-2; 7 nucleotides align to TRBD1. The V segment lost 4 bases and the J segment 6 bases; nucleotides outside the gene matches: 12. From germline, CDR1 is SGHRS and CDR2 YFSETQ. CDR3 size: 15 residues.

The rearrangement links TRBV29-1 to TRBJ1-2; the D is unclear. The CDR3 is 13 amino acids. The V and J ends lost 4 bases and 2 bases respectively, with 11 bases between them. The germline CDR1 and CDR2 sequences are SQVTM and ANQGSEA. The CDR3 coding sequence is TGCAGCGTTGCGGTCGATTTGAACTATGGCTACACCTTC. Translated, it gives CSVAVDLNYGYTF.

This clone was recorded a few times. The rearrangement uses TRBV11-2 and TRBJ2-7; D might be TRBD2 (6 bases). V lost 5 bases and J lost 6, with 23 bases in between. Looked up from germline, CDR1 is SGHAT and CDR2 is FQNNGV. The CDR3 runs to 16 residues. The CDR3 is CASSLQSFGTGGEQYF. DNA for the CDR3: TGTGCCAGCAGCCTCCAATCCTTCGGGACCGGGGGCGAGCAGTACTTC.

The genes are TRBV2 and TRBJ1-1; 8 positions agree with TRBD1. CDR1 SNHLY and CDR2 FYNNEI come from the germline V gene. Trimming cost V 6 bases and J 1 base; bases outside gene matches: 1. CDR3 length: 13 residues. The CDR3, as DNA: TGTGCCAGCAGGGACAGGGAGAACACTGAAGCTTTCTTT. This translates into CASRDRENTEAFF.

V gene TRBV5-6 combines with J gene TRBJ2-7; D is unclear. V was clipped by 4 bases and J by 0 bases, with 14 bases between them. The length of the CDR3 is 15 residues. Per the germline V gene, CDR1 is SGHDT and CDR2 is YYEEEE. The CDR3 spells CASSHRQLSSYEQYF. The DNA for the CDR3 is TGTGCCAGCAGCCACAGACAACTGAGCTCCTACGAGCAGTACTTC.

The chain uses TRBV19 and TRBJ2-5; D remains unclear. Trimming cost V 0 bases and J 1 base, with 6 bases left between them. Germline CDR1 and CDR2: LNHDA and SQIVND (reference sequence). The CDR3 loop spans 14 amino acids. CDR3: CASSIDLGQETQYF. The DNA of the CDR3 is TGTGCCAGTAGTATAGATCTAGGCCAAGAGACCCAGTACTTC.

The chain has TRBV7-9 and TRBJ2-1; 8 bases fit TRBD2. The CDR3 runs 14 residues. J was trimmed by 7 bases and V by 7 bases; bases with no gene match: 9. The germline gives CDR1 SEHNR, CDR2 FQNEAQ (reference sequence). CDR3 nucleotides: TGTGCCAGCACTCGAGCGGGGGTAGGAAATGAGCAGTTCTTC. This gives the protein CASTRAGVGNEQFF.

The count of this clone is one. The genes are TRBV6-5 and TRBJ1-1, with no clear D. Germline CDR1 is MNHEY and CDR2 is SVGAGI. The CDR3 is made up of 15 amino acids. The V gene lost 1 base and the J gene lost 1 base, with 10 bases spanning the gap. The CDR3 nucleotides read TGTGCCAGCAGTTACTATGCAGGTTGGAACACTGAAGCTTTCTTT. Protein product: CASSYYAGWNTEAFF.

The chain recombines TRBV28 with TRBJ2-1; 9 nucleotides line up with TRBD2. The CDR3 has 16 amino acids. Germline CDR1 MDHEN, CDR2 SYDVKM. J gave up 5 bases and V 8 bases, and 13 bases lay outside the gene matches. The CDR3 DNA follows: TGTGCCAGCGAAGAGAATAGCGGGGGTCTAAACAATGAGCAGTTCTTC. Its protein is CASEENSGGLNNEQFF.